This T cell receptor beta chain was sequenced during a study of T cells in Graves' hyperthyroidism and ophthalmopathy. Findings of the study overall: Most clonotypes that expanded in the thyroid above 0.001 also showed up in blood. Ophthalmopathy was distinguished from stable hyperthyroidism by 13 V-J signatures.

This clonotype was observed at least ten times. What it recognizes is unknown. The study left out patients who had uncontrolled infection, other autoimmune disease, pregnancy or lactation. It was approximately 9.4 ml of fresh peripheral blood that supplied the PBMCs. There were TCR beta CDR3 regions amplified from RNA transcripts. HTBI primers drove first-round RT-PCR of the TCR CDR3. Via MiXCR, TCRdb re-called the multiplex PCR reads, giving one row per CDR3 protein. Of fewer than 550,000 distinct CDR3 sequences listed, less than 25% were seen once; the top ten hold 11%. The TCR sequence derives from a woman aged 25 to 39 with Graves' ophthalmopathy. Sequenced material: blood.

The CDR3 reads CSGRLAGNYEQYF. As DNA, the CDR3 is TGCAGCGGTAGACTAGCGGGGAACTACGAGCAGTACTTC. This chain joins TRBV29-1 and TRBJ2-7; 11 bases fit TRBD2. This CDR3 spans 13 amino acids. After removal of 7 bases from V and 3 bases from J, the junction contained 5 bases not matched to a gene. In germline, CDR1 is SQVTM, CDR2 ANQGSEA.